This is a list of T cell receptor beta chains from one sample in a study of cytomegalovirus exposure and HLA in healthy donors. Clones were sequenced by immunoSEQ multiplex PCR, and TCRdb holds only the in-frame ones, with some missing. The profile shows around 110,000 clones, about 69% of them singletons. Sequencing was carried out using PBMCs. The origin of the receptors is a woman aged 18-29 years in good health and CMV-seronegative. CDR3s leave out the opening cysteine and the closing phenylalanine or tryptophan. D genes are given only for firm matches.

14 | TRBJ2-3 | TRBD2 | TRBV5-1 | ASSLGLAGNTDTQY
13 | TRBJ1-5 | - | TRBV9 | ASSVEPYSNQPQH
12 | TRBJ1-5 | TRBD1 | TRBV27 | ATPRRGGSQPQH
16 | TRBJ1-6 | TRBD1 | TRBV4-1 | ASSQRTTGGGYNSPLH
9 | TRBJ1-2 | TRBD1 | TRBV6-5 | ASSAGQGHT
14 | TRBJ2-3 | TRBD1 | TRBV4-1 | ASSSRTGSSTDTQY
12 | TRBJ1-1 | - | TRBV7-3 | ASSLTPTGAEAF
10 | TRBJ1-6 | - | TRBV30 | AWSVRGSPLH
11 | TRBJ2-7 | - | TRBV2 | ATSQGFAYEQY
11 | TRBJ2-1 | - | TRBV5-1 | ASSFNQGDEQF
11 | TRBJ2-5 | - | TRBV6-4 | ASSDSLTGNQD
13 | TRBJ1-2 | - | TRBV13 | ASSSIQGHGYGYT